This entry features one TCR beta chain sequence. This entry is derived from a study of blood T cells in healthy people across ages. It was with a sample-barcoded 5' primer and a J-beta primer mix that a second PCR of roughly 7 to 11 cycles was run. TCRdb re-analysed the 5' RACE reads in MiXCR, keeping a single row per CDR3 protein. The sample contains around 1,000,000 distinct CDR3 sequences, roughly two fifths of which appear only once. Germline CDR1 reads LNHDA; CDR2 reads SQIVND (reference sequence). Between the trimmed V and J ends, which lost 5 bases and 1 base, there was a span of 14 bases. The CDR3 spans 16 residues.

The genes are TRBV19 and TRBJ2-2, with D perhaps TRBD1 or TRBD2 (5 bases each). What was sequenced was blood. This clonotype originated in a man aged 18 to 30 in good health. CDR3 sequence (DNA): TGTGCCAGTAGTCCCAACCGGGACCAGAACACCGGGGAGCTGTTTTTT. It specifies CASSPNRDQNTGELFF.